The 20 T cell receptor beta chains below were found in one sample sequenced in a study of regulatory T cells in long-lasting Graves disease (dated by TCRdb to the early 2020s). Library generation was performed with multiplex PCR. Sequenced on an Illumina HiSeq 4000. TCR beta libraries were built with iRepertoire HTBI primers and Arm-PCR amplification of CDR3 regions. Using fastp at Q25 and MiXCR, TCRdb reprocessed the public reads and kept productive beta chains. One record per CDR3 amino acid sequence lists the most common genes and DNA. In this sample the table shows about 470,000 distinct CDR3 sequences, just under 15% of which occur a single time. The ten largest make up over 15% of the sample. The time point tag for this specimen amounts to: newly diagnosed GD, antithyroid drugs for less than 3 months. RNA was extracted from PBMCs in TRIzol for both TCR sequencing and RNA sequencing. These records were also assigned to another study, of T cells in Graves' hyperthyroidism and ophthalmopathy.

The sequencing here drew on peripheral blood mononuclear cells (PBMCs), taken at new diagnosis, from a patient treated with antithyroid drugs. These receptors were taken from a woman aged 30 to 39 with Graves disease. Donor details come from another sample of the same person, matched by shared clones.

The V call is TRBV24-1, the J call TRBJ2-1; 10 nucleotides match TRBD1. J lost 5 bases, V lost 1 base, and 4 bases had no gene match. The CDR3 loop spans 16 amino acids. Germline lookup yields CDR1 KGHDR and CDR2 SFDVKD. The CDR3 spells CATSDFRTGGDNEQFF. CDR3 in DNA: TGTGCCACCAGTGATTTCAGGACAGGGGGGGACAATGAGCAGTTCTTC.

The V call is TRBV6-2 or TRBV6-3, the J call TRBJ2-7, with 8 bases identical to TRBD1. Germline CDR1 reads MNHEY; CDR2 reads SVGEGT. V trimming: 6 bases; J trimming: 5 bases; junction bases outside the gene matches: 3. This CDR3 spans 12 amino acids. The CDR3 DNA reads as TGTGCCAGCAGAGCAGGGGGCCACGAGCAGTACTTC. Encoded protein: CASRAGGHEQYF.

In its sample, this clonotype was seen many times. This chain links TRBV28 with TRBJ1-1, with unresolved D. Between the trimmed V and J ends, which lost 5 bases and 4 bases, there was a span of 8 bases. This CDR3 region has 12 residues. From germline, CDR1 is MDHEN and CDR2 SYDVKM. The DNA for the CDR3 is TGTGCCAGCAGTCTCGACTCCACTGAAGCTTTCTTT. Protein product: CASSLDSTEAFF. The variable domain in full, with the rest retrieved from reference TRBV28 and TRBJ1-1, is DVKVTQSSRYLVKRTGEKVFLECVQDMDHENMFWYRQDPGLGLRLIYFSYDVKMKEKGDIPEGYSVSREKKERFSLILESASTNQTSMYLCASSLDSTEAFFGQGTRLTVV.

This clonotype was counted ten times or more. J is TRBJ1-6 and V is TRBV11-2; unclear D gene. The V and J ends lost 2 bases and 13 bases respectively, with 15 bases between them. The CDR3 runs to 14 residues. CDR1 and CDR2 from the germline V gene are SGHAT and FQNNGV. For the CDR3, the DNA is TGTGCCAGCAGCTTAAGTGGCGGGCAAGCGCCCCTCCACTTT. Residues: CASSLSGGQAPLHF.

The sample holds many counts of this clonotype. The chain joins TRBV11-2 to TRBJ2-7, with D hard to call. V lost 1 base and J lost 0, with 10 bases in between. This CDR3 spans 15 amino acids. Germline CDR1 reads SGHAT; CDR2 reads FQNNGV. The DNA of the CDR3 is TGTGCCAGCAGCTTAGTCGCGTTGAGCTCCTACGAGCAGTACTTC. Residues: CASSLVALSSYEQYF.

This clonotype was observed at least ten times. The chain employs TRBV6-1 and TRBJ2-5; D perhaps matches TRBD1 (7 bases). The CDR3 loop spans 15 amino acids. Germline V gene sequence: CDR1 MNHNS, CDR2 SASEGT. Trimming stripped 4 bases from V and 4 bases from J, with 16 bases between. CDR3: CASSGSQGRGETQYF. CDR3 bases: TGTGCCAGCAGTGGTTCACAGGGGCGGGGAGAGACCCAGTACTTC.

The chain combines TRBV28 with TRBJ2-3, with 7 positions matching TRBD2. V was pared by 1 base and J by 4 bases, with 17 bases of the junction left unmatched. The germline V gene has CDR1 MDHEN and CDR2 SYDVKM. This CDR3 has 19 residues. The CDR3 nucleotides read TGTGCCAGCAGTTTATCCCCCGGGGCGGGGGAAGGTGGGGCAGATACGCAGTATTTT. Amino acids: CASSLSPGAGEGGADTQYF.

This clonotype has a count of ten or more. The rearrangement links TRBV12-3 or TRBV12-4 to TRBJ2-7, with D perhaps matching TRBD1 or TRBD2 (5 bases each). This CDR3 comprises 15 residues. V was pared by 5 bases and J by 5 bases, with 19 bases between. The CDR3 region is CASSPEALRRDEQYF. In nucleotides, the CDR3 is TGTGCCAGCAGTCCGGAGGCTCTCCGCAGGGACGAGCAGTACTTC.

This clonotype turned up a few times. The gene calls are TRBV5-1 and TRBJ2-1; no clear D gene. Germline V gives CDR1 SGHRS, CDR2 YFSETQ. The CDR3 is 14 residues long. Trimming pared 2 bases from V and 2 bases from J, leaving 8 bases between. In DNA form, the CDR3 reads TGCGCCAGCAGCTTAGGTTCTGCCTACAATGAGCAGTTCTTC. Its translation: CASSLGSAYNEQFF. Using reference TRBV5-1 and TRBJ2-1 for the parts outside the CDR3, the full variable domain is KAGVTQTPRYLIKTRGQQVTLSCSPISGHRSVSWYQQTPGQGLQFLFEYFSETQRNKGNFPGRFSGRQFSNSRSEMNVSTLELGDSALYLCASSLGSAYNEQFFGPGTRLTVL.

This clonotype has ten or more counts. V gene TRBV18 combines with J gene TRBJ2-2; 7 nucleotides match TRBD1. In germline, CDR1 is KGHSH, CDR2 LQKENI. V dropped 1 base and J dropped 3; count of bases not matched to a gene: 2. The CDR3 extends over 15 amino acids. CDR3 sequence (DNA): TGTGCCAGCTCACCACGGGACAGAGACACCGGGGAGCTGTTTTTT. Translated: CASSPRDRDTGELFF.

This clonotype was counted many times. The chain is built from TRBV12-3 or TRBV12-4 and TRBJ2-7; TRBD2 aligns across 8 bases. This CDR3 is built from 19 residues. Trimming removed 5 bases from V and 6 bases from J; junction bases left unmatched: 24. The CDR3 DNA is TGTGCCAGCAGTCCCAGCGCCCCCGATACTAGCGGTGCGGGGGGCGAGCAGTACTTC. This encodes CASSPSAPDTSGAGGEQYF.

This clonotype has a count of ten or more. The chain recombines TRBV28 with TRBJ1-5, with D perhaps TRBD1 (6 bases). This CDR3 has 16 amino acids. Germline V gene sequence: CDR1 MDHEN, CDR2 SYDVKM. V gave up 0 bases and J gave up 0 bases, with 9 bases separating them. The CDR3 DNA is TGTGCCAGCAGTTTATGGCGGACAGATAGCAATCAGCCCCAGCATTTT. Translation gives CASSLWRTDSNQPQHF. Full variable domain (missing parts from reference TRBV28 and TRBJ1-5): DVKVTQSSRYLVKRTGEKVFLECVQDMDHENMFWYRQDPGLGLRLIYFSYDVKMKEKGDIPEGYSVSREKKERFSLILESASTNQTSMYLCASSLWRTDSNQPQHFGDGTRLSIL.

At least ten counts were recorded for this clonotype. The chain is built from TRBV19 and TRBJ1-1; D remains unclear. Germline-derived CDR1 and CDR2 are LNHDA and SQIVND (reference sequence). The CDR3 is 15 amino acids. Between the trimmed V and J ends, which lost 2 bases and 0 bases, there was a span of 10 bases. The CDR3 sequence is CASSISPGLNTEAFF. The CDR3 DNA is TGTGCCAGTAGTATAAGCCCGGGATTGAACACTGAAGCTTTCTTT. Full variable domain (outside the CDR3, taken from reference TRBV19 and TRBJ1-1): DGGITQSPKYLFRKEGQNVTLSCEQNLNHDAMYWYRQDPGQGLRLIYYSQIVNDFQKGDIAEGYSVSREKKESFPLTVTSAQKNPTAFYLCASSISPGLNTEAFFGQGTRLTVV.

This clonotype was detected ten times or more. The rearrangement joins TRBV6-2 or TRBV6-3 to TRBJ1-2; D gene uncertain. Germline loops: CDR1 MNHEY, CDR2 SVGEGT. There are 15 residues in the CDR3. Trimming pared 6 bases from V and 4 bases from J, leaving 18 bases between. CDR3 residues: CASSVTRESPYGYTF. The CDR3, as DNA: TGTGCCAGCAGCGTAACCCGGGAGAGTCCCTATGGCTACACCTTC.

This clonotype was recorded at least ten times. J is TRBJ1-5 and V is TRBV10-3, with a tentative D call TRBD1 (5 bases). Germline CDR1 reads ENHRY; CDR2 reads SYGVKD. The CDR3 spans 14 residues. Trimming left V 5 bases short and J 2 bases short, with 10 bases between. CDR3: CAISPARGNQPQHF. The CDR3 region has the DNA TGTGCCATCAGTCCCGCCAGGGGCAATCAGCCCCAGCATTTT.

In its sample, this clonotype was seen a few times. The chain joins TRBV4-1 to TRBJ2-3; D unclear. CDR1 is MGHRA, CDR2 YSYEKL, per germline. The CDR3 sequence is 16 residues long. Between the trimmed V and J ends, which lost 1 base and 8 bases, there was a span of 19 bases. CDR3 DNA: TGCGCCAGCAGCCAAGGAACGGAAATGGTACGGGCTACGCAGTATTTT. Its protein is CASSQGTEMVRATQYF.

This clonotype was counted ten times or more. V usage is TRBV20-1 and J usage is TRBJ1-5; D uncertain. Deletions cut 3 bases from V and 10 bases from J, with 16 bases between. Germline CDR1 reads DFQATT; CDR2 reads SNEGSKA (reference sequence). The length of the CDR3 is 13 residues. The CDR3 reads CSASRADLRPQHF. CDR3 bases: TGCAGTGCTAGTCGGGCAGACCTTCGCCCCCAGCATTTT.

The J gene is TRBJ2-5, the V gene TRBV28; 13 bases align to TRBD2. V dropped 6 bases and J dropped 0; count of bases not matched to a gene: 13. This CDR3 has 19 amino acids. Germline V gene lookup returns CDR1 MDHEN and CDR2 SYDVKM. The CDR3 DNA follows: TGTGCCAGCAGCCAGGATGGGGGACTAGCGGGAAACAACCAAGAGACCCAGTACTTC. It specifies CASSQDGGLAGNNQETQYF. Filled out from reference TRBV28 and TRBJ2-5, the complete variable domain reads DVKVTQSSRYLVKRTGEKVFLECVQDMDHENMFWYRQDPGLGLRLIYFSYDVKMKEKGDIPEGYSVSREKKERFSLILESASTNQTSMYLCASSQDGGLAGNNQETQYFGPGTRLLVL.

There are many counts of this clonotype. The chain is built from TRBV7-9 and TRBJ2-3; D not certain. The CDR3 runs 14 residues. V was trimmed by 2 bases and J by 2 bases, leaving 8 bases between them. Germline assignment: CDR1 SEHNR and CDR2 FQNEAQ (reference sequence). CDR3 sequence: CASSLNVPTDTQYF. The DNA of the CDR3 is TGTGCCAGCAGCTTAAACGTCCCCACAGATACGCAGTATTTT.

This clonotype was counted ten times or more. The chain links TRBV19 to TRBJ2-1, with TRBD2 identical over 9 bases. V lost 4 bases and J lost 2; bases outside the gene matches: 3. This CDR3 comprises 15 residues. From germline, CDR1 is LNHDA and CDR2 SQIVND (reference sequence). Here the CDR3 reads CASSNSGSTYNEQFF. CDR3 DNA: TGTGCCAGTAGTAATAGCGGGAGTACCTACAATGAGCAGTTCTTC.